There are a few counts of the clone carrying this T cell receptor beta chain. Its antigen is not known. This sample includes further DNA sequences coding for the same CDR3. Data came from immunoSEQ multiplex PCR; TCRdb stores just in-frame clones and leaves some out. The profile shows 60,000 to 70,000 clones, 75% to 90% of them singletons. The sample comes from a study of OX40 agonist ivuxolimab in advanced cancers. About the research overall: The patients got ivuxolimab, which is an agonistic anti-OX40 (CD134) antibody. Approximately 41% of patients had received prior checkpoint inhibitor therapy. Broader study findings: Low normalized T-cell clonal expansion was additionally recorded for some nonresponders. CD4+ and CD8+ blood T cells expanded clonally by week 6 at 0.1 to 3.0 mg/kg.

Trimming stripped 0 bases from V and 1 base from J, with 12 bases between. This CDR3 has 16 amino acids. The germline V gene has CDR1 MNHEY and CDR2 SVGAGI. The rearrangement uses TRBV6-5 and TRBJ1-2; D remains ambiguous. Sequenced material: CD4+ or CD8+ T cells sorted from blood, taken in a trial of the OX40 agonist ivuxolimab. The clonotype originates from an adult with an advanced solid tumor such as melanoma, head and neck, liver or kidney cancer. This CDR3 reads CASSYSRTGGNYGYTF. CDR3 DNA: TGTGCCAGCAGTTACTCGAGAACGGGTGGTAACTATGGCTACACCTTC.